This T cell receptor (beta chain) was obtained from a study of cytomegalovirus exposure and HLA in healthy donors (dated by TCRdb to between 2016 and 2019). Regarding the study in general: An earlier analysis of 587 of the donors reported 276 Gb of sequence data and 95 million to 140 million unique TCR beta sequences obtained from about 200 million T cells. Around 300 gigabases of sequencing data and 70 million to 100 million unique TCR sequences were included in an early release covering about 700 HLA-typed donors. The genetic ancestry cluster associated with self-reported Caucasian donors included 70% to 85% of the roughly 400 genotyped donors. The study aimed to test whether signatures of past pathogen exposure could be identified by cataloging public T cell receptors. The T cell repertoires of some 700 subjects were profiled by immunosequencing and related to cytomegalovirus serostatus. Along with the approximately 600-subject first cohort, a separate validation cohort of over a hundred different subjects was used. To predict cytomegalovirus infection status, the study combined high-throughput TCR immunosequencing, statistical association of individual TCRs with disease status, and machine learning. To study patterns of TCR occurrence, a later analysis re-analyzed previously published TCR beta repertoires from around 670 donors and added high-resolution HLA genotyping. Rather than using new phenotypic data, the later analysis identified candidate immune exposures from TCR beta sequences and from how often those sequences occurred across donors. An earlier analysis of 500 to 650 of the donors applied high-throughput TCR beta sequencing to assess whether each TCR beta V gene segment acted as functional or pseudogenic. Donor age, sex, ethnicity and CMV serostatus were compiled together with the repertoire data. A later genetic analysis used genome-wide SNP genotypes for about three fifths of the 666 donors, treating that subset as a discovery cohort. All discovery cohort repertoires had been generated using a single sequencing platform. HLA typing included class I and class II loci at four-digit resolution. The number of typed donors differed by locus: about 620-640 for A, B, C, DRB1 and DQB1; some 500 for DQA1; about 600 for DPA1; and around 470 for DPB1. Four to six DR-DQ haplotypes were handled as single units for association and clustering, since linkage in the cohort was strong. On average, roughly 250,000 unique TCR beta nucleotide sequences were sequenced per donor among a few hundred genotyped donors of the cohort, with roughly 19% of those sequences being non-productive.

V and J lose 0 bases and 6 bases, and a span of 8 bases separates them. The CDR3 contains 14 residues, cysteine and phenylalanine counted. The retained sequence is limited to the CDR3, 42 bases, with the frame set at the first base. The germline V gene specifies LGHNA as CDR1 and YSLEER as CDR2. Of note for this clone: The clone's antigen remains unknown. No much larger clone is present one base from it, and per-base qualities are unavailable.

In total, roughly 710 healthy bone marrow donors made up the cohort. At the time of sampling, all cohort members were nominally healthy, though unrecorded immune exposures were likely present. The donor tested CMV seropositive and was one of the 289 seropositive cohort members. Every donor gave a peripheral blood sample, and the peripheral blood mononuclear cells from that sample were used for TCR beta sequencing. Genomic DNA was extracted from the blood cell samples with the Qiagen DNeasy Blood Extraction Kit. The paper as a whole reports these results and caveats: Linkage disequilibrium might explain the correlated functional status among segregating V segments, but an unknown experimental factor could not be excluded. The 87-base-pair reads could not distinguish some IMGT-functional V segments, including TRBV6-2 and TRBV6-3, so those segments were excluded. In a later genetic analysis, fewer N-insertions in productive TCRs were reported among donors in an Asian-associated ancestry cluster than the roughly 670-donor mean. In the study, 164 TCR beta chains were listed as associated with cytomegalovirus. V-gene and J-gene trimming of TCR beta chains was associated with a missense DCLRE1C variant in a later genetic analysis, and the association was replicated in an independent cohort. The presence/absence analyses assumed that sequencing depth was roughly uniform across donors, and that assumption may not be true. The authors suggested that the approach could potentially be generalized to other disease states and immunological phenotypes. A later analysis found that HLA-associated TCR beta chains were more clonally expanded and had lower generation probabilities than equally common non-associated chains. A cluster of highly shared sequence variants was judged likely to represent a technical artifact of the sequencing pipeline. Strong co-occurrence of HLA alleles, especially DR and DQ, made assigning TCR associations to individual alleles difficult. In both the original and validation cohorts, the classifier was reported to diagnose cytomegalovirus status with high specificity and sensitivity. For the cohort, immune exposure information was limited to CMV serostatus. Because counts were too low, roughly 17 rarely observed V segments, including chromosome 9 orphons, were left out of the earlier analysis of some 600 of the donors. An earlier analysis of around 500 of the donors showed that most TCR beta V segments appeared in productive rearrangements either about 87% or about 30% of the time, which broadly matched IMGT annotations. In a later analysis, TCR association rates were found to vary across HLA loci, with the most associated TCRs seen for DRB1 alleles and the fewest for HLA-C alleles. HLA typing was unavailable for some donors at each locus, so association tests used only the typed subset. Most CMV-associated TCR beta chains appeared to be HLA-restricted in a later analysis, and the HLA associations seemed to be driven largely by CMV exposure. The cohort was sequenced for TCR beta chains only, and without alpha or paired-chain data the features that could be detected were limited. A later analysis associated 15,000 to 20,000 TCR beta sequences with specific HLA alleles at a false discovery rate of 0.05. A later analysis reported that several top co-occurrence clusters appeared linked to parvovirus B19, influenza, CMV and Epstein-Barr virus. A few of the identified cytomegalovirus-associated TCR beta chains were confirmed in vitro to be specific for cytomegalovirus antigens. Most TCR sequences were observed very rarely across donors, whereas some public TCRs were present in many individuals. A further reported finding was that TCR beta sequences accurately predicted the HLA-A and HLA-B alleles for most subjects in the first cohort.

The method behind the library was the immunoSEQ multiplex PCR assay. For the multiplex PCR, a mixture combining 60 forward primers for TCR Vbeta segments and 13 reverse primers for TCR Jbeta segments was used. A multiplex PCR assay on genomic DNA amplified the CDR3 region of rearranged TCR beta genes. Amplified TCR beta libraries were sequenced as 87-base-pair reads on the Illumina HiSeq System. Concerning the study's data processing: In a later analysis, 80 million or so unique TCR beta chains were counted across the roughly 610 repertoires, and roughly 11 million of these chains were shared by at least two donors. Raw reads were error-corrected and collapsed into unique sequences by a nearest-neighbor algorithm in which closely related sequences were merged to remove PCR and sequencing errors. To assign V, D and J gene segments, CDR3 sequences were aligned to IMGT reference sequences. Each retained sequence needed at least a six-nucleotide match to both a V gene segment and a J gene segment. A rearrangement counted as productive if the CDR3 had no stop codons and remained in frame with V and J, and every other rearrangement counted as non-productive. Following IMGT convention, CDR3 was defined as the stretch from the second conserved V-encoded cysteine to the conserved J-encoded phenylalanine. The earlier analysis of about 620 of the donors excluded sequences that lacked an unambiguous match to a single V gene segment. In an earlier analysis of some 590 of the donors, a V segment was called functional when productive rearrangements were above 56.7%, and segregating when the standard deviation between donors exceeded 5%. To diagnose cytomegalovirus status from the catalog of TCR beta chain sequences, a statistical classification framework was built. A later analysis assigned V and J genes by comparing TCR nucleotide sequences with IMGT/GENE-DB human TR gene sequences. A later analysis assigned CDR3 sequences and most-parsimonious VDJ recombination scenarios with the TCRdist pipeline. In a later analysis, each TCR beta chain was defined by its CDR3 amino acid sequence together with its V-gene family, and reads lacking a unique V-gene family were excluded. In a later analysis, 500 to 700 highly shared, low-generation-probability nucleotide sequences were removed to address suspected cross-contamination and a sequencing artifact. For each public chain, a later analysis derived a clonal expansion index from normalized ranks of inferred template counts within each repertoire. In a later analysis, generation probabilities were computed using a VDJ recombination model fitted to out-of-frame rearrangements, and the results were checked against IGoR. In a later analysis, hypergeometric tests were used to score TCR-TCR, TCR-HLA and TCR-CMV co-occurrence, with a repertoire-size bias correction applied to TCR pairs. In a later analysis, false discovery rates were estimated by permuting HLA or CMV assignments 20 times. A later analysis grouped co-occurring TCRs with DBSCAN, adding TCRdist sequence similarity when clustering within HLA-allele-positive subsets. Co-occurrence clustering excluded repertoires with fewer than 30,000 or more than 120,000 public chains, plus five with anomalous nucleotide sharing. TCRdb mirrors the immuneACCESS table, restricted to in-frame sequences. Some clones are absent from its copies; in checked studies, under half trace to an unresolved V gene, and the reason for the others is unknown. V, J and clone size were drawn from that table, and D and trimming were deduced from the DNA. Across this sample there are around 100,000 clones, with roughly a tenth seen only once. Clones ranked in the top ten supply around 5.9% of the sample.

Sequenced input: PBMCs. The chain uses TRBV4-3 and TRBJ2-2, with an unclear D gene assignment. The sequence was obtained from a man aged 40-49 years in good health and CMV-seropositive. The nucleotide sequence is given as TGCGCCAGCAGCCAAGATCAGATACCCGGGGAGCTGTTTTTT. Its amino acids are CASSQDQIPGELFF.